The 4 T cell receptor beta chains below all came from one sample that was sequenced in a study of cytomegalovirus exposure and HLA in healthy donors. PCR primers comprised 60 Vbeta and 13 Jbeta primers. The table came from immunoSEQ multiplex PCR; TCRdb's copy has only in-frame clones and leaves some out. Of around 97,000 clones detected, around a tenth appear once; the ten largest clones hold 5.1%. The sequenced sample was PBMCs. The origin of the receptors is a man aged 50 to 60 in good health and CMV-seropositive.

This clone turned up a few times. CDR3: CASRPRSAANTEAFF. CDR3 DNA: TGTGCCAGCAGACCGAGGTCTGCGGCTAACACTGAAGCTTTCTTT. The rearrangement joins TRBV7-8 to TRBJ1-1, with D unclear. V lost 6 bases, J lost 2 bases, and 16 bases lay in between. The CDR3 spans 15 residues. Germline-derived CDR1 and CDR2 are SGHVS and FQNEAQ.

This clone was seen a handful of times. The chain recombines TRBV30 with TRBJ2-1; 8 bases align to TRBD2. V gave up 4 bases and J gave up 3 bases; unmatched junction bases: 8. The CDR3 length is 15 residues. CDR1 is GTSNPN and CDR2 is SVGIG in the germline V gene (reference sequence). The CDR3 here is CAWILSGAVYNEQFF. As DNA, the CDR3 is TGTGCCTGGATCCTTAGCGGGGCGGTCTACAATGAGCAGTTCTTC.

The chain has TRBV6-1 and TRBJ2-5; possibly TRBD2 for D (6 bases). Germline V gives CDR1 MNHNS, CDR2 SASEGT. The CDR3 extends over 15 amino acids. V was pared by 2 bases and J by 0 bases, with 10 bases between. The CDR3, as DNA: TGTGCCAGCAGTGAACAATGGGACTACCAAGAGACCCAGTACTTC. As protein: CASSEQWDYQETQYF.

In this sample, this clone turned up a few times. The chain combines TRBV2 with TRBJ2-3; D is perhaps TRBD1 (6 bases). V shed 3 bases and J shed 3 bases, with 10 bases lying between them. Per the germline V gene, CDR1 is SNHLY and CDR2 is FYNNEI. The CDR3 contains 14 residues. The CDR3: CASSDTQGTDTQYF. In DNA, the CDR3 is TGTGCCAGCAGTGATACACAGGGAACAGATACGCAGTATTTT.